This T cell receptor (beta chain) is from a study of cytotoxic CD8 clonotypes in ibrutinib-treated CLL. Study-wide context: Once patients had received a median about eleven months of treatment, range 6 to 36, response samples were obtained.

The assay was immunoSEQ multiplex PCR, and TCRdb's table has in-frame clones only and misses some. The sample includes tens of thousands of clones, less than 85% of them seen just once. This clone was observed a few times. The CDR3 extends over 15 amino acids. Per germline, CDR1 SNHLY and CDR2 FYNNEI. Trimming left V 4 bases short and J 3 bases short, with 12 bases between. This sequence originates from a human donor with chronic lymphocytic leukemia. Source: PBMCs, taken at disease progression, from a patient treated with ibrutinib. This chain connects TRBV2 to TRBJ2-2, with D possibly being TRBD1 (5 bases). CDR3 in amino acids: CASSATAKDTGELFF. The CDR3 nucleotides are TGTGCCAGCAGTGCGACAGCAAAGGACACCGGGGAGCTGTTTTTT.